The rows below give T cell receptor beta chains drawn from one sample of a study of cytomegalovirus exposure and HLA in healthy donors. The data were produced by immunoSEQ multiplex PCR, yet TCRdb's version contains in-frame clones alone and is incomplete. Of some 130,000 clones listed, about 8.9% were seen once; the top ten hold 1.8%. The source material was PBMCs. These receptors came from a man aged 50-60 years in good health and CMV-seronegative. Both conserved end residues are part of each CDR3. The D gene is left open where the match is weak. Size tells how often a clone was seen (once, few, many) or the class of an expanded clone, and some rows leave it out.

size	D	V	J	length	CDR3	DNA
few	TRBD1	TRBV4-2	TRBJ2-7	15	CASWGGTGGFDEQYF	TGTGCCAGCTGGGGGGGGACAGGGGGCTTCGACGAGCAGTACTTC
few	TRBD2	TRBV5-4	TRBJ2-1	15	CASSLTSGAPNEQFF	TGTGCCAGCAGCTTGACTAGCGGAGCCCCCAATGAGCAGTTCTTC
.	.	TRBV5-5	TRBJ1-5	16	CASSLDRGDSNQPQHF	TGTGCCAGCAGCTTGGATCGGGGTGATAGCAATCAGCCCCAGCATTTT
few	.	TRBV15	TRBJ2-1	11	CATSNRTAQFF	TGTGCCACCAGCAATCGGACAGCTCAGTTCTTC
few	.	TRBV5-1	TRBJ2-3	15	CASSPLRGGTDTQYF	TGCGCCAGCAGCCCCTTACGCGGGGGCACAGATACGCAGTATTTT
few	TRBD2	TRBV2	TRBJ2-7	13	CASSSGGGYEQYF	TGTGCCAGCAGTTCTGGCGGGGGCTACGAGCAGTACTTC
few	.	TRBV5-6	TRBJ2-7	13	CASSPTGRYEQYF	TGTGCCAGCAGCCCTACAGGACGATACGAGCAGTACTTC
.	TRBD2	TRBV7-9	TRBJ2-1	17	CASSLAGTSGRVGEQFF	TGTGCCAGCAGCTTAGCGGGGACTAGCGGGAGGGTCGGTGAGCAGTTCTTC
.	.	TRBV11-2	TRBJ1-3	15	CASSLGGGSGNTIYF	TGTGCCAGCAGCTTAGGGGGGGGCTCTGGAAACACCATATATTTT
few	.	TRBV18	TRBJ2-2	15	CASSPDRKNTGELFF	TGTGCCAGCTCACCTGACAGAAAGAACACCGGGGAGCTGTTTTTT
.	.	TRBV7-9	TRBJ1-1	12	CASSGRTPEAFF	TGTGCCAGCAGCGGGAGGACACCTGAAGCTTTCTTT
few	.	TRBV19	TRBJ1-1	14	CASSQQASNTEAFF	TGTGCCAGTAGTCAACAGGCGTCGAACACTGAAGCTTTCTTT
.	TRBD1	TRBV19	TRBJ2-3	15	CASSVRTGGEDTQYF	TGTGCCAGTAGTGTAAGGACAGGGGGTGAGGATACGCAGTATTTT
.	.	TRBV4-1	TRBJ2-2	16	CASSQEGGQNTGELFF	TGCGCCAGCAGCCAAGAGGGCGGGCAGAACACCGGGGAGCTGTTTTTT
once	TRBD2	TRBV6-1	TRBJ2-3	13	CAQGGANTDTQYF	TGTGCCCAGGGAGGGGCGAACACAGATACGCAGTATTTT
.	.	TRBV7-3	TRBJ2-3	14	CASTTGSGSDTQYF	TGTGCCAGCACCACAGGGAGTGGGAGTGATACGCAGTATTTT
few	.	TRBV30	TRBJ1-1	14	CAWSPGRENTEAFF	TGTGCCTGGAGTCCTGGACGGGAGAACACTGAAGCTTTCTTT
few	.	TRBV5-1	TRBJ1-2	14	CASSPEGSRYGYTF	TGCGCCAGCAGCCCGGAGGGGTCCCGCTATGGCTACACCTTC
.	TRBD2	TRBV30	TRBJ2-3	14	CARSSGRSTDTQYF	TGTGCCCGTTCTAGCGGGAGGTCCACAGATACGCAGTATTTT
.	TRBD1	TRBV5-6	TRBJ2-4	16	CASSFRDSLRKNIQYF	TGTGCCAGCAGCTTTAGGGACAGTCTCCGTAAAAACATTCAGTACTTC
.	TRBD2	TRBV29-1	TRBJ2-3	17	CSVEDPRTSGSTDTQYF	TGCAGCGTTGAAGACCCCAGGACTAGCGGGAGCACAGATACGCAGTATTTT
few	TRBD1	TRBV10-3	TRBJ1-2	12	CAIGTGSYGYTF	TGTGCCATCGGGACAGGGAGCTATGGCTACACCTTC
.	.	TRBV11-3	TRBJ2-5	15	CASSLGLLGDETQYF	TGTGCCAGCAGCCTGGGACTCCTGGGGGACGAGACCCAGTACTTC
.	TRBD1	TRBV7-2	TRBJ1-4	15	CASSVEGTGDEKLFF	TGTGCCAGCAGCGTAGAAGGGACAGGGGATGAAAAACTGTTTTTT
few	TRBD1	TRBV6-5	TRBJ2-6	15	CASSSGGSGANVLTF	TGTGCCAGCAGTTCAGGGGGATCTGGGGCCAACGTCCTGACTTTC
.	.	TRBV2	TRBJ2-7	10	CASSLSEQYF	TGTGCCAGCTCATTGTCCGAGCAGTACTTC
few	.	TRBV19	TRBJ1-1	13	CASSTQGDTEAFF	TGTGCCAGTAGTACACAGGGAGATACTGAAGCTTTCTTT
.	.	TRBV6-5	TRBJ2-5	14	CASSLWDSQETQYF	TGTGCCAGCAGTCTATGGGACTCCCAAGAGACCCAGTACTTC
.	TRBD1	TRBV27	TRBJ2-3	16	CASSFTQGGYTDTQYF	TGTGCCAGCAGTTTCACACAGGGGGGCTACACAGATACGCAGTATTTT
.	.	TRBV7-8	TRBJ2-7	16	CASSPRPAQGPYEQYF	TGTGCCAGCAGCCCTCGACCAGCGCAGGGCCCCTACGAGCAGTACTTC
few	.	TRBV10-3	TRBJ2-7	14	CAISESGNGSEQYF	TGTGCCATCAGTGAGTCAGGGAACGGGAGCGAGCAGTACTTC
.	TRBD1	TRBV6-1	TRBJ2-1	14	CASSATGLRDEQFF	TGTGCCAGCAGTGCGACAGGGTTGCGGGATGAGCAGTTCTTC
.	.	TRBV6-1	TRBJ2-6	17	CASSVRSGSSGANVLTF	TGTGCCAGCAGTGTACGATCTGGGAGCTCTGGGGCCAACGTCCTGACTTTC
few	.	TRBV7-2	TRBJ2-2	14	CASNRWSMTGELFF	TGTGCCAGCAACAGGTGGTCGATGACCGGGGAGCTGTTTTTT
few	TRBD1	TRBV28	TRBJ1-2	14	CASRETGDNYGYTF	TGTGCCAGCAGGGAGACAGGGGACAACTATGGCTACACCTTC
few	.	TRBV5-1	TRBJ1-1	16	CASSSSGGNLNTEAFF	TGCGCCAGCAGCTCAAGCGGGGGGAACCTGAACACTGAAGCTTTCTTT
few	TRBD2	TRBV11-2	TRBJ2-3	18	CASSRGLAGGPSTDTQYF	TGTGCCAGCAGCCGGGGACTAGCGGGAGGGCCTAGCACAGATACGCAGTATTTT
.	.	TRBV5-1	TRBJ2-5	16	CASSTRPTDLYETQYF	TGCGCCAGCAGCACACGCCCGACAGACCTTTATGAGACCCAGTACTTC
.	.	TRBV6-1	TRBJ2-3	15	CASIGLQTTTDTQYF	TGTGCCAGCATAGGACTCCAAACGACCACAGATACGCAGTATTTT
.	TRBD1	TRBV7-9	TRBJ2-5	14	CASSLTGGRETQYF	TGTGCCAGCAGCTTAACAGGGGGACGAGAGACCCAGTACTTC